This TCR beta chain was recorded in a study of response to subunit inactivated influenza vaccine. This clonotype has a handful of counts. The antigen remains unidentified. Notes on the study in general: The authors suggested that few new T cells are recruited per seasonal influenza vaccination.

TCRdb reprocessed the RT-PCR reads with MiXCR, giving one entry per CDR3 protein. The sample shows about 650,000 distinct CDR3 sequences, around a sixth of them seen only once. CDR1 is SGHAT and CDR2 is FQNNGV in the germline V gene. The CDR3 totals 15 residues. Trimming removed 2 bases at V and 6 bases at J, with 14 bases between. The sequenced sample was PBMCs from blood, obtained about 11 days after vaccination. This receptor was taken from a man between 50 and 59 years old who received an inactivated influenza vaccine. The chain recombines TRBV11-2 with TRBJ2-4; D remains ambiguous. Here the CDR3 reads CASSLSAIRVNIQYF. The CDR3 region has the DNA TGTGCCAGCAGCTTATCAGCAATCCGGGTAAACATTCAGTACTTC.